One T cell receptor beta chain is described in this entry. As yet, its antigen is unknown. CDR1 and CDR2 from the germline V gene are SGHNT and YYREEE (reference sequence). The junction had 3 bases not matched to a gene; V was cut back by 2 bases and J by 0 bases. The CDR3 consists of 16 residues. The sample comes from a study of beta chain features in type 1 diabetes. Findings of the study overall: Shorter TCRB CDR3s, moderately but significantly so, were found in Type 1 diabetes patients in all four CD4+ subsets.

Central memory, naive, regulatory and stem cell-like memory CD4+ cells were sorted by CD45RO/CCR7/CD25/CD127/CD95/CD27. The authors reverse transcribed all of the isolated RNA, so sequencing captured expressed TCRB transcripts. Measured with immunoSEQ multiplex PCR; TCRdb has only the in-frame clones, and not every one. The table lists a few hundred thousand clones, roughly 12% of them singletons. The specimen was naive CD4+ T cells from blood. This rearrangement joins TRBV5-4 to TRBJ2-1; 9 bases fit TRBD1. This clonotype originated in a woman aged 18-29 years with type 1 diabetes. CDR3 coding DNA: TGTGCCAGCAGCTTTGGACAGGGGTACTCCTACAATGAGCAGTTCTTC. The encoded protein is CASSFGQGYSYNEQFF.